This TCR beta chain appears in the sequencing data of a study of blood T cells in healthy people across ages. The CDR3 totals 13 residues. Looked up from germline, CDR1 is MGHDK and CDR2 is SYGVNS. Trimming took off 6 bases at V and 7 bases at J, with 10 bases between the two ends. Donor samples were obtained from healthy Caucasian individuals from Russia, aged about 6 to 100. About this clonotype itself: The antigen is undetermined.

Study-wide findings and caveats: Both naive CD4+ cell counts and diversity were greater in long-lived donors than in aged donors.

A second PCR, run for roughly 7 to 12 cycles, used a sample-barcoded 5' primer plus a J-beta primer mix. TCRdb re-called the 5' RACE reads with MiXCR, one entry per CDR3 protein. The profile shows roughly 1,100,000 distinct CDR3 sequences, approximately 26% of them singletons. The sample also formed part of further work on T cells of mothers and their children. In that study: Donation was provided by three healthy Caucasian mothers along with their six children.

Sample: blood. The sequence derives from a girl aged 2-9 years in good health. The gene calls are TRBV25-1 and TRBJ1-6, with D unresolved. This chain's CDR3 is CASRDTANSPLHF. The DNA of the CDR3 is TGTGCCAGCAGAGACACTGCCAATTCACCCCTCCACTTT.